This T cell receptor beta chain was sequenced during a study of regulatory T cells in long-lasting Graves disease. Across the whole study: Over-5-year antithyroid drug use with positive TSH receptor antibodies defined persistent Graves' disease in the study. Overall study findings and caveats: Relative to newly diagnosed Graves' patients, persistent ones had lower TCR diversity.

The CDR3 spans 14 residues. The germline V gene has CDR1 SNHLY and CDR2 FYNNEI. Trimming took 8 bases from V and 0 from J; bases not matched to a gene: 3. This clonotype showed up many times. No antigen is known for it. Time point noted: persistent/refractory GD, antithyroid drugs over 5 years with positive TRAb. Extracted RNA from PBMCs served as the source of the TCR library. Arm-PCR of CDR3 regions and iRepertoire HTBI primers were used to build TCR beta libraries. TCRdb re-called the multiplex PCR reads with MiXCR, one entry per CDR3 protein. The sample contains a few hundred thousand distinct CDR3 sequences, more than 20% of which appear only once.

V gene TRBV2 combines with J gene TRBJ2-3, with 9 bases lining up with TRBD1. The receptor's source is a woman aged 40 to 50 with Graves disease. This material consisted of peripheral blood mononuclear cells (PBMCs), taken when the disease was refractory, from a patient treated with antithyroid drugs. The CDR3 coding sequence is TGTGCCAGCGGGGGACAGGGAAGCACAGATACGCAGTATTTT. Translation: CASGGQGSTDTQYF.